The 9 T cell receptor beta chains listed next were all sequenced from one sample in a study of regulatory T cells in long-lasting Graves disease. iRepertoire HTBI primers and Arm-PCR of CDR3 regions built TCR beta libraries. TCRdb used MiXCR to reprocess the multiplex PCR reads, holding one entry per CDR3 protein. The sample has more than 300,000 distinct CDR3 sequences, roughly a sixth seen once. Time point denoted: newly diagnosed GD, antithyroid drugs for less than 3 months. The TCR library was made from RNA that had been extracted from PBMCs in TRIzol. Here the sequenced sample was peripheral blood mononuclear cells (PBMCs), taken at new diagnosis, from a patient treated with antithyroid drugs. Receptors were obtained from a female donor with Graves disease.

This clonotype came up many times. The chain recombines TRBV6-2 or TRBV6-3 with TRBJ1-2, with no clear D. Germline V gene sequence: CDR1 MNHEY, CDR2 SVGEGT. With 4 bases removed from V and 0 bases from J, the gap between germline ends came to 15 bases. CDR3 length equals 16 residues. The CDR3 nucleotides are TGTGCCAGCAGTTCCCCCCCGGGAGGTACTAACTATGGCTACACCTTC. Protein: CASSSPPGGTNYGYTF.

This clonotype was detected ten times or more. DNA of the CDR3: TGCAGTGCTAGAGATAACCCCTCGAACACTGAAGCTTTCTTT. It yields the protein CSARDNPSNTEAFF. The chain is built from TRBV20-1 and TRBJ1-1, with D uncertain. V lost 0 bases, J lost 1 base, and 9 bases lay in between. CDR1 DFQATT and CDR2 SNEGSKA come from the germline V gene (reference sequence). The length of the CDR3 is 14 residues.

This clonotype has ten or more counts. This chain joins TRBV12-3 or TRBV12-4 and TRBJ2-3; D ambiguous. Trimming took 5 bases from V and 1 from J, leaving 7 bases between them. The CDR3 is made up of 13 amino acids. CDR3 residues: CASSNGGTDTQYF. In DNA form, the CDR3 reads TGTGCCAGCAGTAACGGCGGCACAGATACGCAGTATTTT.

This clonotype was picked up many times. This chain connects TRBV20-1 to TRBJ2-7; the D call may be TRBD1 or TRBD2 (5 bases each). The V end lost 3 bases, the J end lost 3 bases, and 21 bases lay between the germline ends. The CDR3 totals 16 residues. Per the germline V gene, CDR1 is DFQATT and CDR2 is SNEGSKA (reference sequence). CDR3 sequence reads: CSARVPGPSPNYEQYF. The DNA for the CDR3 is TGCAGTGCTAGGGTCCCGGGGCCCTCTCCTAACTACGAGCAGTACTTC.

This clonotype was detected a few times. The rearrangement joins TRBV20-1 to TRBJ1-1; the match to TRBD1 covers 9 bases. The CDR3 contains 16 residues. In germline, CDR1 is DFQATT, CDR2 SNEGSKA (reference sequence). Losses at the gene ends were 0 bases for V and 6 bases for J; bases not matched to a gene: 11. CDR3 coding DNA: TGCAGTGCTAGAGACAAACAGGGGGCGGTTTTTGCTGAAGCTTTCTTT. Translating gives CSARDKQGAVFAEAFF.

V is TRBV10-3 and J is TRBJ2-1; 10 bases line up with TRBD2. The CDR3 contains 17 residues. J lost 3 bases, V lost 6 bases, and 11 bases had no gene match. From germline, CDR1 is ENHRY and CDR2 SYGVKD. The CDR3 coding sequence is TGTGCCATCAGAGTGAGGACTGGGACTAGCGACTACAATGAGCAGTTCTTC. This encodes CAIRVRTGTSDYNEQFF.

The gene calls are TRBV4-3 and TRBJ2-5; D call uncertain. CDR1 and CDR2 from the germline V gene are LGHNA and YSLEER. V shed 0 bases and J shed 5 bases, with 7 bases lying between them. The CDR3 extends over 13 amino acids. The CDR3 loop is CASSQDKGETQYF. CDR3 nucleotide sequence: TGCGCCAGCAGCCAAGATAAAGGGGAGACCCAGTACTTC.

Comment on this clonotype: A much more abundant neighbour one base away suggests this may be a read error. The V call is TRBV28, the J call TRBJ1-2, with D unclear. CDR1 and CDR2 (germline): MDHEN, SYDVKM. With 6 bases removed from V and 2 bases from J, the gap between germline ends came to 19 bases. The CDR3 totals 16 residues. The CDR3 is CASRPVRLGANYGYTF. The CDR3 nucleotides are TGTGCCAGCAGACCGGTGAGATTGGGCGCAAACTATGGCTACACCTTC.

This clonotype showed up many times. CDR3 coding DNA: TGTGCCAGCCTCCAGAGACCGAACACCGGGGAGCTGTTTTTT. Translating gives CASLQRPNTGELFF. This chain links TRBV7-9 with TRBJ2-2; D gene ambiguous. From germline, CDR1 is SEHNR and CDR2 FQNEAQ (reference sequence). The CDR3 extends over 14 amino acids. Trimming took off 8 bases at V and 0 bases at J, with 10 bases between the two ends.